This T cell receptor (beta chain) was identified during a study of memory CD8 T cells in hepatitis C reinfection listed by TCRdb under 2017. Background on the whole study: Of the five donors, three spontaneously resolved two consecutive HCV infections, and two cleared a primary infection but developed chronic infection after reinfection. A case counted as HCV reinfection when an HCV RNA test came back positive after two negative tests taken at least 60 days apart. Samples from before reinfection were taken anywhere from 55 to 20 weeks prior to reinfection being detected. The study tracked the TCR beta repertoire of virus-specific CD8 T cells longitudinally across an HCV reinfection episode in roughly 5 donors. Five or six reinfection cases with stored pre-reinfection samples were identified between about 2009 and 2013. Participants who had resolved a prior HCV infection were followed every 3 months in the reinfection study. Broader findings and caveats from the paper: Because only five or six donors were included, definitive conclusions about public clonotypes linked to secondary clearance were beyond the reach of the study.

The library was made by the immunoSEQ multiplex PCR assay. Genomic DNA was extracted from sorted cells, and the TCR beta V, D and J regions were sequenced by Adaptive Biotechnologies' automated high-throughput method. A two-step, bias-controlled multiplex PCR was used to amplify the CDR3 regions. An Illumina instrument was used to sequence the amplified TCR beta libraries. Per the source publication's procedure: The demultiplexed reads were processed to cut down on amplification and sequencing bias, and the IMGT database was used to assign CDR3 sequences to gene families. ImmunoSEQ software version 2.0 was used to analyze the repertoire data. Clonotype lists were filtered to remove out-of-frame sequences and sequences containing stop codons in the CDR3. Any clonotype with a frequency under 0.01% was left out, since that frequency corresponded to less than one cell. Richness was calculated by dividing observed richness by the number of input cells, and evenness was calculated by dividing Shannon entropy by the log of observed richness. To measure repertoire diversity and how similar the repertoire was between time points, Simpson diversity and Morisita-Horn overlap indices were applied. Clonotypes were grouped as dominant (>1%), sub-dominant (0.5-0.99%), low abundance (0.1-0.49%) or lowest abundance (<0.1%). For the germline index, total nucleotide additions were subtracted from total CDR3 length, and that difference was then divided by total CDR3 length. In TCRdb, the immuneACCESS table is reduced to in-frame sequences with V and J assigned. These tables do not hold every clone; where another copy was compared, an unresolved V gene accounts for under half, and the others remain unexplained. For V, J and clone size, that table is used; D and trimming come from the DNA. The sample table shows 50,000 or so clones, and around nine tenths are seen once. Of the sample, around 1% falls within the top ten clones.

Concerning this clone: It has no known antigen specificity. No per-base quality is available; no much larger clone lies one base away.

Per the publication, the time point label means: pre-reinfection, 55 to 20 weeks before reinfection detection. Sorted cells were sequenced directly ex vivo, with no in vitro expansion before TCR sequencing. The donors were people who inject drugs and were enrolled in the Montreal Acute Hepatitis C Cohort Study (HEPCO) in Canada. As controls, total naive CD8 T cells were sorted as viable CD3+ CD8+ CD45RO- cells from two donors at all three reinfection time points. Before sorting, cryopreserved peripheral blood mononuclear cells were thawed and CD8 T cells were purified from those thawed cells. The MACS CD8+ T cell Isolation Kit was used to enrich CD8 T cells through negative selection. Cell sorting was done on a BD FACSAria II sorter with FACSDiva software, and data were analyzed with FlowJo. The CDR3 runs 17 amino acids, cysteine and phenylalanine included. CDR3 DNA is the only sequence kept; it has 51 bases, read in frame from the first base. V is pruned by 0 bases and J by 2 bases, leaving 7 bases of the junction without a gene match. Per the germline V gene, MGHRA is the CDR1 and YSYEKL is the CDR2.

Sequenced material: naive CD8+ T cells sorted from blood. The sample's cell subset or site label is to be understood as: total naive CD8+CD45RO- T cells. The rearranged segments are TRBV4-1 and TRBJ2-1; a stretch of 7 junction bases matches TRBD2. The source is a man aged 18 to 29 with hepatitis C virus infection. The nucleotide sequence reads TGCGCCAGCAGCCAAGAACGCGGGAGTTTCACCTACAATGAGCAGTTCTTC. Its protein product is CASSQERGSFTYNEQFF.